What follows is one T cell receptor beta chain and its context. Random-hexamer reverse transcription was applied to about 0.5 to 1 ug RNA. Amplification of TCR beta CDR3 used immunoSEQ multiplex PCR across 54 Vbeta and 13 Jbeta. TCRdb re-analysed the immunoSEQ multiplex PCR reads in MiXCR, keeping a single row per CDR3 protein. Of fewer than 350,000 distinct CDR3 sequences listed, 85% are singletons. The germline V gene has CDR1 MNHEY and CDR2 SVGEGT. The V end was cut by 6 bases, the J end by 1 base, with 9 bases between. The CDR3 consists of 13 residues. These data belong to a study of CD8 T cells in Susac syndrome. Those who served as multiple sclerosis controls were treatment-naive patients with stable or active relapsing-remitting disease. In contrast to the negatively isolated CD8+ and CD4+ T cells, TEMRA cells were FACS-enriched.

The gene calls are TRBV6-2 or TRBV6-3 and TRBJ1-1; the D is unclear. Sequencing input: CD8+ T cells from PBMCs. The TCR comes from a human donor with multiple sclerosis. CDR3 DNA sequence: TGTGCCAGCAGACCCGGACCGAACACTGAAGCTTTCTTT. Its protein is CASRPGPNTEAFF.